This entry features one T cell receptor (beta chain) sequence. The target antigen is unknown. CDR1 is MGHRA, CDR2 YSYEKL, per germline. V was cut by 4 bases and J by 5 bases, with 20 bases left in between. This CDR3 comprises 17 residues. Assay used: immunoSEQ multiplex PCR; TCRdb lists only in-frame clones, some missing. The table includes 150,000 to 200,000 clones, over 80% detected once. The data were taken from a study of T cell responses to AZD1222 COVID-19 vaccine. General study findings and limits: A mostly white British donor set with more females was recruited, and clonal diversity was possibly underestimated. A reported finding is that nearly half of spike-specific TCRs target unmutated variant regions. With dominance at 160-218 and 743-854, vaccine-associated CD4 TCRs spanned spike.

The specimen comprised peripheral blood, sampled on day 0 of MenACWY control vaccination. This clonotype originated in an adult in good health. V usage is TRBV4-1 and J usage is TRBJ2-2; TRBD1 might be the D (5 bases). DNA for the CDR3: TGCGCCAGCAGCCCAGGGCCGGGTGCAAGATTTACCGGGGAGCTGTTTTTT. As protein: CASSPGPGARFTGELFF.